A single sample is the source of the 26 T cell receptor beta chains below, sequenced in a study of long-term antiretroviral therapy in people with HIV. immunoSEQ v3.0 was run at survey level. TCRdb keeps only in-frame clones here, not all; method: immunoSEQ multiplex PCR. The sample lists 25,000 to 35,000 clones, more than 85% occurring once. Sequences were derived from unsorted PBMCs, sampled 2 years after starting antiretroviral therapy. The receptor set was obtained from a man aged 45-65 years with HIV.

This chain uses TRBV6-6 with TRBJ1-2; D possibly corresponds to TRBD1 (5 bases). Between the trimmed V and J ends, which lost 7 bases and 4 bases, there was a span of 16 bases. Germline lookup yields CDR1 MNHNY and CDR2 SVGAGI (reference sequence). There are 14 residues in the CDR3. CDR3: CASITGQLIYGYTF. CDR3 nucleotides: TGTGCCAGCATCACGGGGCAGCTCATCTATGGCTACACCTTC.

V is TRBV6-4 and J is TRBJ1-2; 9 nucleotides match TRBD1. Germline lookup yields CDR1 MRHNA and CDR2 SNTAGT. The J segment lost 4 bases and the V segment lost 0 bases, leaving 3 bases of the junction unmatched. The CDR3 has 15 residues. The CDR3 region has the DNA TGTGCCAGCAGTGACTCGATGGGACAGGGCTATGGCTACACCTTC. This translates into CASSDSMGQGYGYTF.

The chain carries TRBV10-2 and TRBJ2-7; no reliable D call. V lost 3 bases to trimming and J lost 3 bases, with 3 bases between them. This CDR3 has 11 residues. The V gene's germline CDR1 is WSHSY and CDR2 SAAADI. In DNA form, the CDR3 reads TGCGCCAGCAGTGACTACTACGAGCAGTACTTC. The encoded protein is CASSDYYEQYF.

This chain connects TRBV27 to TRBJ1-4; D is perhaps TRBD1 (6 bases). The germline V gene encodes CDR1 MNHEY and CDR2 SMNVEV (reference sequence). The CDR3 is made up of 16 amino acids. With 0 bases removed from V and 5 bases from J, the gap between germline ends came to 13 bases. The CDR3 reads CASSLSSGGLNEKLFF. In DNA, the CDR3 is TGTGCCAGCAGTTTATCGAGCGGGGGCCTAAATGAAAAACTGTTTTTT.

This chain joins TRBV9 and TRBJ2-3, with D hard to call. Trimming stripped 4 bases from V and 6 bases from J, with 12 bases between. Germline V gene lookup returns CDR1 SGDLS and CDR2 YYNGEE. The CDR3 loop spans 13 amino acids. The CDR3 reads CASSTRPRDTQYF. CDR3 sequence (DNA): TGTGCCAGCAGCACCAGACCGCGCGATACGCAGTATTTT.

The chain uses TRBV2 and TRBJ2-1; possibly TRBD1 or TRBD2 for D (5 bases each). This CDR3 comprises 13 residues. V lost 5 bases and J 8 bases, leaving 13 bases between the germline ends. Germline CDR1 is SNHLY and CDR2 is FYNNEI. The CDR3 nucleotides are TGTGCCAGCAGTCCCTCCCGGGGACATGAGCAGTTCTTC. It specifies CASSPSRGHEQFF.

The chain links TRBV18 to TRBJ1-1; tentative D call: TRBD1 (5 bases). Trimming removed 2 bases at V and 7 bases at J, with 17 bases between. Germline-derived CDR1 and CDR2 are KGHSH and LQKENI. This CDR3 contains 15 residues. CDR3 DNA: TGTGCCAGCTCACCAAGAGGGGACGGGGTAATTGAAGCTTTCTTT. Protein: CASSPRGDGVIEAFF.

The rearrangement links TRBV29-1 to TRBJ2-1, with unresolved D. Germline V lookup: CDR1 SQVTM, CDR2 ANQGSEA. The V and J ends lost 3 bases and 2 bases respectively, with 14 bases between them. The CDR3 runs to 15 residues. DNA of the CDR3: TGCAGCGTTGACGGGCTGGTTGGGACCTACAATGAGCAGTTCTTC. This translates into CSVDGLVGTYNEQFF.

The chain joins TRBV6-4 to TRBJ2-1; D might be TRBD1 (6 bases). CDR1 is MRHNA and CDR2 is SNTAGT in the germline V gene. The V and J ends lost 0 bases and 2 bases respectively, with 11 bases between them. This CDR3 spans 16 amino acids. The CDR3 coding sequence is TGTGCCAGCAGTGACTCATCAGGGGAACCCTACAATGAGCAGTTCTTC. This sequence encodes CASSDSSGEPYNEQFF.

This rearrangement joins TRBV4-3 to TRBJ2-1; 10 bases are a match to TRBD1. The germline V gene has CDR1 LGHNA and CDR2 YSLEER. This CDR3 contains 14 residues. Trimming at V came to 4 bases and at J to 7 bases, leaving 4 bases not matched to a gene. The CDR3 coding sequence is TGCGCCAGCAGCCGCGGGACAGGGGAAAATGAGCAGTTCTTC. It specifies CASSRGTGENEQFF.

This clone turned up a few times. The V gene is TRBV30, the J gene TRBJ2-1; D is ambiguous. Trimming left V 3 bases short and J 8 bases short, with 8 bases between. CDR1 and CDR2 from the germline V gene are GTSNPN and SVGIG (reference sequence). The CDR3 spans 11 residues. CDR3 sequence (DNA): TGTGCCTGGAGCGTGTTGGATGAGCAGTTCTTC. It is translated as CAWSVLDEQFF. Full variable domain (remainder filled in from reference TRBV30 and TRBJ2-1): SQTIHQWPATLVQPVGSPLSLECTVEGTSNPNLYWYRQAAGRGLQLLFYSVGIGQISSEVPQNLSASRPQDRQFILSSKKLLLSDSGFYLCAWSVLDEQFFGPGTRLTVL.

This clone was found once. The chain carries TRBV5-1 and TRBJ2-5, with 14 nucleotides matching TRBD2. Trimming at V came to 0 bases and at J to 5 bases, leaving 3 bases not matched to a gene. The germline V gene has CDR1 SGHRS and CDR2 YFSETQ. The CDR3 covers 16 residues. The CDR3 spells CASSLGRLAGGETQYF. CDR3 in DNA: TGCGCCAGCAGCTTGGGTCGACTAGCGGGGGGGGAGACCCAGTACTTC.

The chain joins TRBV9 to TRBJ1-1; D uncertain. The V end lost 0 bases, the J end lost 1 base, and 7 bases lay between the germline ends. CDR1 is SGDLS and CDR2 is YYNGEE in the germline V gene. The CDR3 has 14 residues. This CDR3 is CASSVVGGNTEAFF. Written as DNA, the CDR3 is TGTGCCAGCAGCGTAGTAGGAGGGAACACTGAAGCTTTCTTT.

In its sample, this clone was seen a few times. The chain employs TRBV27 and TRBJ1-5; 9 nucleotides align to TRBD1. Germline CDR1 reads MNHEY; CDR2 reads SMNVEV (reference sequence). The V gene end was trimmed by 5 bases and the J gene end by 6 bases; junction bases not matched to a gene: 8. The CDR3 consists of 15 residues. CDR3 sequence: CASSARQGVFQPQHF. CDR3 nucleotides: TGTGCCAGCAGTGCGCGACAGGGGGTTTTTCAGCCCCAGCATTTT.

V is TRBV7-9 and J is TRBJ2-6, with D possibly matching TRBD1 (5 bases). The CDR3 length is 15 residues. Trimming cost V 0 bases and J 2 bases, with 5 bases left between them. Germline V gene sequence: CDR1 SEHNR, CDR2 FQNEAQ (reference sequence). CDR3 coding DNA: TGTGCCAGCAGCTTAGCGGACACTGGGGCCAACGTCCTGACTTTC. Protein sequence: CASSLADTGANVLTF.

The V gene is TRBV11-2, the J gene TRBJ1-6; D not certain. V lost 1 base, J lost 10 bases, and 11 bases lay in between. The CDR3 is made up of 14 amino acids. Germline lookup yields CDR1 SGHAT and CDR2 FQNNGV. CDR3 bases: TGTGCCAGCAGCTTAGGCGGGCCTTTATCACCCCTCCACTTT. Protein sequence: CASSLGGPLSPLHF.

The V and J genes are TRBV6-6 and TRBJ1-5, with TRBD1 matching 8 bases. Trimming at V came to 10 bases and at J to 0 bases, leaving 2 bases not matched to a gene. CDR1 is MNHNY, CDR2 SVGAGI, per germline (reference sequence). The CDR3 is made up of 13 amino acids. The DNA for the CDR3 is TGTGCCACCACAGGGGGTAGCAATCAGCCCCAGCATTTT. Amino acids: CATTGGSNQPQHF.

V and J are TRBV4-3 and TRBJ1-4, with TRBD1 matching over 9 bases. The CDR3 has 17 residues. Germline CDR1 is LGHNA and CDR2 is YSLEER. The V and J ends lost 4 bases and 7 bases, in that order; junction bases with no gene match: 13. The CDR3: CASSLRQGGGMGEKLFF. DNA of the CDR3: TGCGCCAGCAGCCTCAGACAGGGGGGAGGAATGGGTGAAAAACTGTTTTTT.

CDR3 nucleotides: TGTGCCAGCTCACCGTGGACAGCGCCTGGAAACACCATATATTTT. Translation gives CASSPWTAPGNTIYF. The chain has TRBV18 and TRBJ1-3, with a weak D call TRBD1 (6 bases). Germline-derived CDR1 and CDR2 are KGHSH and LQKENI. CDR3 length: 15 amino acids. The germline V and J ends were trimmed by 3 bases and 2 bases, with 11 bases remaining between them.

This rearrangement joins TRBV4-3 to TRBJ1-6; a weak D match, TRBD1 (5 bases). The CDR3 consists of 13 residues. Germline loops: CDR1 LGHNA, CDR2 YSLEER. Trimming shortened V by 4 bases and J by 9 bases, and 10 bases separated the two germline ends. CDR3 bases: TGCGCCAGCAGCCCTGGGGGGGTTTCACCCCTCCACTTT. Its protein product is CASSPGGVSPLHF.

The chain carries TRBV28 and TRBJ1-1; 7 bases align to TRBD1. CDR1 is MDHEN, CDR2 SYDVKM, per germline. This CDR3 contains 13 residues. The ends lost 2 bases at V and 10 bases at J; junction bases unmatched: 7. The CDR3 sequence: CASSLGTVSVAFF. CDR3 nucleotides: TGTGCCAGCAGTTTAGGGACAGTCTCTGTAGCTTTCTTT.

The chain carries TRBV28 and TRBJ2-1, with TRBD2 matching over 7 bases. The CDR3 is made up of 13 amino acids. Germline lookup yields CDR1 MDHEN and CDR2 SYDVKM. After removal of 6 bases from V and 7 bases from J, the junction contained 6 bases not matched to a gene. Written as DNA, the CDR3 is TGTGCCAGCAGAGCGGGGCCCCTTAATGAGCAGTTCTTC. Translated, it gives CASRAGPLNEQFF.

The chain has TRBV9 and TRBJ1-1; 8 nucleotides match TRBD1. CDR3 length: 15 amino acids. The V gene end was trimmed by 6 bases and the J gene end by 2 bases; junction bases not matched to a gene: 9. Germline loops: CDR1 SGDLS, CDR2 YYNGEE. CDR3 coding DNA: TGTGCCAGCACCCGGACAGGGTATGGTAACACTGAAGCTTTCTTT. It codes for CASTRTGYGNTEAFF.

Only a few counts were recorded for this clone. The CDR3 loop reads CASGLGTESYEQYF. CDR3 coding DNA: TGTGCTAGTGGTTTGGGAACCGAGTCCTACGAGCAGTACTTC. V gene TRBV12-5 combines with J gene TRBJ2-7, with D hard to call. Trimming removed 1 base at V and 1 base at J, with 8 bases between. CDR1 and CDR2 (germline): LGHNT, FRNRAP. CDR3 length: 14 residues. Complete variable domain (other parts from reference TRBV12-5 and TRBJ2-7): DARVTQTPRHKVTEMGQEVTMRCQPILGHNTVFWYRQTMMQGLELLAYFRNRAPLDDSGMPKDRFSAEMPDATLATLKIQPSEPRDSAVYFCASGLGTESYEQYFGPGTRLTVT.

The chain is built from TRBV6-5 and TRBJ2-1; D possibly corresponds to TRBD2 (6 bases). The CDR3 is 15 amino acids. Germline CDR1 and CDR2: MNHEY and SVGAGI. Trimming took off 4 bases at V and 0 bases at J, with 10 bases between the two ends. CDR3 sequence (DNA): TGTGCCAGCAGTTTTAGCGGAAGCTCCTACAATGAGCAGTTCTTC. Its protein is CASSFSGSSYNEQFF.

The chain employs TRBV11-2 and TRBJ1-1; a possible D gene is TRBD1 (5 bases). V was pared by 6 bases and J by 4 bases, with 18 bases between. Germline V gene data show CDR1 as SGHAT and CDR2 as FQNNGV. This CDR3 comprises 15 residues. The chain's CDR3 is CASSKFRDGPTEAFF. CDR3 nucleotide sequence: TGTGCCAGCAGTAAATTCCGGGACGGTCCCACTGAAGCTTTCTTT.